These 8 T cell receptor beta chains were sequenced from one sample in a study of blood T cell repertoires in COVID-19. Measured with immunoSEQ multiplex PCR; TCRdb has only the in-frame clones, and not every one. The table includes under 150,000 clones, about 87% detected once. The source material was peripheral blood. Receptors originate from a woman between 45 and 65 years old with acute or convalescent COVID-19.

V gene TRBV19 combines with J gene TRBJ1-4; maybe TRBD1 (6 bases). The germline V gene has CDR1 LNHDA and CDR2 SQIVND (reference sequence). The CDR3 runs to 15 residues. Between the trimmed V and J ends, which lost 7 bases and 8 bases, there was a span of 20 bases. CDR3 in amino acids: CASTPRGGRYEKLFF. The CDR3 region has the DNA TGTGCCAGTACCCCCCGGGGGGGCCGGTACGAAAAACTGTTTTTT. The whole variable domain, remainder taken from reference TRBV19 and TRBJ1-4, is DGGITQSPKYLFRKEGQNVTLSCEQNLNHDAMYWYRQDPGQGLRLIYYSQIVNDFQKGDIAEGYSVSREKKESFPLTVTSAQKNPTAFYLCASTPRGGRYEKLFFGSGTQLSVL.

V is TRBV2 and J is TRBJ1-6, with D unresolved. The CDR3 is made up of 14 amino acids. Trimming took 6 bases from V and 10 from J, leaving 16 bases between them. Germline V gene lookup returns CDR1 SNHLY and CDR2 FYNNEI. The CDR3 coding sequence is TGTGCCAGCAGACCCCGCATTGGGGAGTCACCCCTCCACTTT. The encoded protein is CASRPRIGESPLHF. The variable domain in full, with the rest retrieved from reference TRBV2 and TRBJ1-6, is EPEVTQTPSHQVTQMGQEVILRCVPISNHLYFYWYRQILGQKVEFLVSFYNNEISEKSEIFDDQFSVERPDGSNFTLKIRSTKLEDSAMYFCASRPRIGESPLHFGNGTRLTVT.

The rearrangement links TRBV5-1 to TRBJ2-3; 10 bases line up with TRBD2. This CDR3 has 19 amino acids. V trimming: 1 base; J trimming: 2 bases; junction bases outside the gene matches: 13. Germline-derived CDR1 and CDR2 are SGHRS and YFSETQ. The CDR3 reads CASSLRYSSGGPNTDTQYF. The CDR3 DNA is TGCGCCAGCAGCTTGAGGTATTCTAGCGGGGGACCAAACACAGATACGCAGTATTTT.

The chain combines TRBV5-4 with TRBJ1-2; D call uncertain. The CDR3 has 14 amino acids. The germline CDR1 and CDR2 sequences are SGHNT and YYREEE (reference sequence). Deletions cut 5 bases from V and 8 bases from J, with 19 bases between. CDR3 in amino acids: CASSHLTGLEGYTF. CDR3 in DNA: TGTGCCAGCAGTCATCTAACGGGATTAGAGGGCTACACCTTC. The variable domain in full, with the rest retrieved from reference TRBV5-4 and TRBJ1-2, is ETGVTQSPTHLIKTRGQQVTLRCSSQSGHNTVSWYQQALGQGPQFIFQYYREEENGRGNFPPRFSGLQFPNYSSELNVNALELDDSALYLCASSHLTGLEGYTFGSGTRLTVV.

The sample holds one count of this clone. The V call is TRBV7-6, the J call TRBJ2-1; TRBD1 matches at 8 bases. Germline V gene lookup returns CDR1 SGHVS and CDR2 FNYEAQ. J was trimmed by 4 bases and V by 5 bases; bases with no gene match: 10. CDR3 length equals 16 residues. The CDR3 loop reads CASSPASDRVYNEQFF. In nucleotides, the CDR3 is TGTGCCAGCAGCCCCGCATCGGACAGGGTGTACAATGAGCAGTTCTTC.

The chain combines TRBV6-1 with TRBJ1-1, with 9 bases lining up with TRBD1. V shed 3 bases and J 0 bases; nucleotides not matched to a gene: 8. This CDR3 has 17 residues. Germline CDR1 and CDR2: MNHNS and SASEGT. The CDR3 loop is CASSDPVNRGLNTEAFF. The CDR3 DNA reads TGTGCCAGCAGTGATCCCGTGAACAGGGGGCTGAACACTGAAGCTTTCTTT.

This clone has a handful of counts. The J gene is TRBJ2-2, the V gene TRBV4-3; D perhaps matches TRBD2 (6 bases). Trimming stripped 5 bases from V and 6 bases from J, with 16 bases between. Germline CDR1 and CDR2: LGHNA and YSLEER. The CDR3 totals 15 residues. This chain's CDR3 is CASSLISSGAGELFF. The DNA of the CDR3 is TGCGCCAGCAGCTTGATCTCATCGGGGGCCGGGGAGCTGTTTTTT.

The rearrangement joins TRBV19 to TRBJ1-1; D not resolved. The germline V and J ends were trimmed by 1 base and 3 bases, with 12 bases remaining between them. The CDR3 is 15 amino acids. Germline-derived CDR1 and CDR2 are LNHDA and SQIVND (reference sequence). CDR3 region: CASSIGPARDTEAFF. The CDR3 region has the DNA TGTGCCAGTAGTATAGGCCCGGCGCGGGACACTGAAGCTTTCTTT.